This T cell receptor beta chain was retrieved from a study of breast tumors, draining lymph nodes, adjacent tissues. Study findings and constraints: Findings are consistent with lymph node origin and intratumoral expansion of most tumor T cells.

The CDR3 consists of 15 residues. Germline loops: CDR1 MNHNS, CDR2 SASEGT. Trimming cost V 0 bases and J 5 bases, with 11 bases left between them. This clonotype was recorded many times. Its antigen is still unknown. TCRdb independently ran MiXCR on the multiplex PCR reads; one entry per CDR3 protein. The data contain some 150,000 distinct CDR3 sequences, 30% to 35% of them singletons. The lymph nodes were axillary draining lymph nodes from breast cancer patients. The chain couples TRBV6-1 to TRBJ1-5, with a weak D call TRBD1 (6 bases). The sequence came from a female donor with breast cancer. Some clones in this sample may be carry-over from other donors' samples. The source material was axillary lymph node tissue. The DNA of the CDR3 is TGTGCCAGCAGTGAAGCTGGGGGGCCGCATCAGCCCCAGCATTTT. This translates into CASSEAGGPHQPQHF.